In this sample, the clone carrying this TCR beta chain turned up a few times. What it binds is not known. The CDR3 is made up of 14 amino acids. Germline lookup yields CDR1 SGHNT and CDR2 YYREEE (reference sequence). Unmatched junction bases numbered 8, after V lost 6 bases and J lost 5 bases. Libraries were prepared by immunoSEQ multiplex PCR; TCRdb keeps only in-frame clonotypes and omits some of them. The sample records some 50,000 clones, 55% to 75% being singletons. The sample originates from a study of vaccination effects on CD4 cells after COVID-19. Study details: Each participant received a vaccine that was either BNT162b2 or mRNA-1273, given as two doses. The study's findings and limits: Marked clonal contraction was seen in infection- and vaccine-induced clones late after vaccination.

Isolation of CD4+ T cells took place after 10 days of culture. The authors replaced half the medium with IL-2 medium on days 3 and 7. The receptor's source is a human donor who received a COVID-19 vaccine. V usage is TRBV5-4 and J usage is TRBJ2-5; 9 bases are shared with TRBD2. The specimen was CD4+ T cells from PBMCs cultured without peptide, collected before COVID-19 vaccination. CDR3 in amino acids: CASTLAGEGETQYF. CDR3 DNA: TGTGCCAGCACCTTAGCGGGGGAAGGGGAGACCCAGTACTTC.